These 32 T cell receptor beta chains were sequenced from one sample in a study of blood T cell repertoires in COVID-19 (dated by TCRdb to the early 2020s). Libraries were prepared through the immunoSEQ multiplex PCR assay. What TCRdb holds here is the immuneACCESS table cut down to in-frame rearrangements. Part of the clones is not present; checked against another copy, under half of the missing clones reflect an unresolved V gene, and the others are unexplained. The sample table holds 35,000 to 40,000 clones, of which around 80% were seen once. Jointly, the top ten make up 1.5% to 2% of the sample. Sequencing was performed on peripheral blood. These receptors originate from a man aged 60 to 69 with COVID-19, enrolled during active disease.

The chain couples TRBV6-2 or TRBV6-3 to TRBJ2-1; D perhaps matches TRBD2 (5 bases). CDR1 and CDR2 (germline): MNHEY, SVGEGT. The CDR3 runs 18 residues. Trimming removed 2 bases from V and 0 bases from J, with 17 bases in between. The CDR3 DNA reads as TGTGCCAGCAGTTACCCTAGAAGACTTGGGAGCTCCTACAATGAGCAGTTCTTC. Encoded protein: CASSYPRRLGSSYNEQFF.

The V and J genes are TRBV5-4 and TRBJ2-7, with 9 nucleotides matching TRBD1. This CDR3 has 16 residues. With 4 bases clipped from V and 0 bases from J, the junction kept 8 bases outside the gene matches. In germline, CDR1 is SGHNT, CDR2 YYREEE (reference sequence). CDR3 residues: CASSRDRQGDSYEQYF. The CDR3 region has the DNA TGTGCCAGCAGCCGGGACCGACAGGGGGACTCCTACGAGCAGTACTTC.

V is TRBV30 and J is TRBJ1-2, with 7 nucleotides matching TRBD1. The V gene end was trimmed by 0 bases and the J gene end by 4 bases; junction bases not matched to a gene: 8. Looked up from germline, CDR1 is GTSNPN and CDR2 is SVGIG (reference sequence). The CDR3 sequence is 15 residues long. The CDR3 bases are TGTGCCTGGAGTGTCTCAGGGGGACCTCGCTATGGCTACACCTTC. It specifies CAWSVSGGPRYGYTF.

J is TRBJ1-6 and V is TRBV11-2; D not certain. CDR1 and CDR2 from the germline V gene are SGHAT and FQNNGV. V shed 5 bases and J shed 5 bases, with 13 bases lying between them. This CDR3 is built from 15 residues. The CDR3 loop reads CASSLGVENNSPLHF. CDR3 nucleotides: TGTGCCAGCAGCCTCGGGGTTGAGAATAATTCACCCCTCCACTTT.

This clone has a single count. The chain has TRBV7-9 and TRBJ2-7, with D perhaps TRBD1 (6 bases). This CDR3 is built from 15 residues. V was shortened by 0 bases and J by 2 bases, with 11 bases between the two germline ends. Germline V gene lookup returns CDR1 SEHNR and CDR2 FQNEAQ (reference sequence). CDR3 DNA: TGTGCCAGCAGCTTAGCGCCCGGGACACCCTACGAGCAGTACTTC. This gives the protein CASSLAPGTPYEQYF.

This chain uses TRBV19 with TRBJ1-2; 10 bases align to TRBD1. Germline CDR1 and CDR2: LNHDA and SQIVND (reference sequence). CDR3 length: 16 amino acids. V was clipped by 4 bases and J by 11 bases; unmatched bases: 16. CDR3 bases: TGTGCCAGTAGTACACTACGGGACAGGGGACCTCCTGGATACACCTTC. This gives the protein CASSTLRDRGPPGYTF.

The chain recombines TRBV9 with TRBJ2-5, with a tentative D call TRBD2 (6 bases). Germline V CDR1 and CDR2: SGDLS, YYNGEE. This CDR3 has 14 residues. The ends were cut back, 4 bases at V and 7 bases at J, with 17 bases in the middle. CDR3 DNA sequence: TGTGCCAGCAGCCCCCCATTGGTGGGGGGGACCCAGTACTTC. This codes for CASSPPLVGGTQYF.

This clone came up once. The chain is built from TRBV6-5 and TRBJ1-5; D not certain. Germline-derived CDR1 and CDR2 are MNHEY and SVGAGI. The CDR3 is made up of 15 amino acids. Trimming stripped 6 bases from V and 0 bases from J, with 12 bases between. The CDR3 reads CASRVTQNSNQPQHF. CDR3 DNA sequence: TGTGCCAGCAGGGTGACACAGAATAGCAATCAGCCCCAGCATTTT.

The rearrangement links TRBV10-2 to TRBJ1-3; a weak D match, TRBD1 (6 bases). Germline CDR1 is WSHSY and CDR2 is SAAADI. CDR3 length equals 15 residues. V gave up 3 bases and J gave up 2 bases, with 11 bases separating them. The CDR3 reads CASSESGAAGNTIYF. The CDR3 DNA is TGCGCCAGCAGTGAATCAGGGGCGGCTGGAAACACCATATATTTT.

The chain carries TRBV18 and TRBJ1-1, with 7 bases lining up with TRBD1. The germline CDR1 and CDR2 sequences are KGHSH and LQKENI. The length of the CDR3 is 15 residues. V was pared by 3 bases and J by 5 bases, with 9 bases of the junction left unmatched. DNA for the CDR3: TGTGCCAGCTCACCCCCGAAGGGGGCGAGGACTGAAGCTTTCTTT. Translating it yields CASSPPKGARTEAFF.

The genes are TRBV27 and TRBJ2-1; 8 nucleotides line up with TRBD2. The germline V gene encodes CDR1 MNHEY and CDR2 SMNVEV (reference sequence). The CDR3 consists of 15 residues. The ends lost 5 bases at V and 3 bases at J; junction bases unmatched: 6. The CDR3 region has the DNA TGTGCCAGCAGTATTCGACTAGCGAACTACAATGAGCAGTTCTTC. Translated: CASSIRLANYNEQFF.

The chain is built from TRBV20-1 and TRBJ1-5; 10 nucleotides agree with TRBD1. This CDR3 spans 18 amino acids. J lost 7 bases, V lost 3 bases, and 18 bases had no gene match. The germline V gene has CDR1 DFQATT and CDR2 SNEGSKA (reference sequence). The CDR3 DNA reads TGCAGTGCTAGTGGTTTTAAGGTGGGACAGGGGCTTTGGCAGCCCCAGCATTTT. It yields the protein CSASGFKVGQGLWQPQHF.

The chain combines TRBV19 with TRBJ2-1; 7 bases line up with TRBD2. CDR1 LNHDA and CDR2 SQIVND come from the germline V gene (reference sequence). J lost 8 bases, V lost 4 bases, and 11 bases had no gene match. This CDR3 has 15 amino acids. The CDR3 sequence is CASSSGGSYEDEQFF. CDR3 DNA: TGTGCCAGTAGTAGCGGCGGGAGCTACGAGGATGAGCAGTTCTTC. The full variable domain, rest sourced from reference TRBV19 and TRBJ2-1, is DGGITQSPKYLFRKEGQNVTLSCEQNLNHDAMYWYRQDPGQGLRLIYYSQIVNDFQKGDIAEGYSVSREKKESFPLTVTSAQKNPTAFYLCASSSGGSYEDEQFFGPGTRLTVL.

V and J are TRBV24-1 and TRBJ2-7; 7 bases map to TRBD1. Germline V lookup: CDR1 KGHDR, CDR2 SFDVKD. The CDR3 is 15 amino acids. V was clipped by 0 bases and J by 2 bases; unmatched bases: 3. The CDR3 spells CATSDLYGTAYEQYF. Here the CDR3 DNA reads TGTGCCACCAGTGATTTGTATGGGACAGCCTACGAGCAGTACTTC.

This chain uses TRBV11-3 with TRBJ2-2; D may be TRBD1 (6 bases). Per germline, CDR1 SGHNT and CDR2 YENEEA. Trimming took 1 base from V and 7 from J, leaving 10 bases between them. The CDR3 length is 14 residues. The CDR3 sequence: CASSLGRGNGELFF. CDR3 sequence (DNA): TGTGCCAGCAGCTTAGGAAGGGGGAACGGGGAGCTGTTTTTT.

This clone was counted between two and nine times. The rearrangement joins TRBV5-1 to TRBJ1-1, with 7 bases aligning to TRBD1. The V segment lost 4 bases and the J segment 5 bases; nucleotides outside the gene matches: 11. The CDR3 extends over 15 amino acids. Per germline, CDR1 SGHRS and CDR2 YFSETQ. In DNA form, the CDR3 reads TGCGCCAGCAGCACAGGGGTCACCCCCGAAACTGAAGCTTTCTTT. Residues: CASSTGVTPETEAFF.

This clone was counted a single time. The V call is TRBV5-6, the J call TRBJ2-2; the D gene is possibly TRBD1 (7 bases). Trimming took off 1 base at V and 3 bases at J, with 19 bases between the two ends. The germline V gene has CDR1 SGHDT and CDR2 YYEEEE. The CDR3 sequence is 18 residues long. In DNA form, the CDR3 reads TGTGCCAGCAGCTTGACGGCGGGACCCAGGGGGGACACCGGGGAGCTGTTTTTT. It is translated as CASSLTAGPRGDTGELFF.

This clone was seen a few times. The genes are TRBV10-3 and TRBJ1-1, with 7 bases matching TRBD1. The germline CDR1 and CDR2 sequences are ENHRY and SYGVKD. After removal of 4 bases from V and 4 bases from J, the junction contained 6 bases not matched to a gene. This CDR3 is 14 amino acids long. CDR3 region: CAISATGSITEAFF. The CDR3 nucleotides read TGTGCCATCAGTGCGACAGGGTCAATCACTGAAGCTTTCTTT.

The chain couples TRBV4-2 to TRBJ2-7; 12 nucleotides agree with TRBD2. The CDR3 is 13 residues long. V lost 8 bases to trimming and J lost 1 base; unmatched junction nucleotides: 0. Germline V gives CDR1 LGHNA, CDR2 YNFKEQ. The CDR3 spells CASGLAGSYEQYF. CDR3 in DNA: TGTGCCAGCGGACTAGCGGGGTCCTACGAGCAGTACTTC.

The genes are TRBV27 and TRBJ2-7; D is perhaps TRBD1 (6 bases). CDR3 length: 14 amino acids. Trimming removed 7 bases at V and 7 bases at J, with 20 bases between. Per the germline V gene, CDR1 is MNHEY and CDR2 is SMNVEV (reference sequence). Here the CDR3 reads CASTPRASGDEQYF. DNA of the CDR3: TGTGCCAGCACCCCAAGGGCGTCAGGGGATGAGCAGTACTTC.

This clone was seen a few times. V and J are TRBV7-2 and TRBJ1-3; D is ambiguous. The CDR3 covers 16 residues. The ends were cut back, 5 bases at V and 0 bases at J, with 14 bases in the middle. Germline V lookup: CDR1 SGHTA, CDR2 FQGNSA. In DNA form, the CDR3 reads TGTGCCAGCAGCCTCAGAGGGCTCCTCTCTGGAAACACCATATATTTT. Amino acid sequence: CASSLRGLLSGNTIYF.

This CDR3 reads CATSRDPGQLNTEAFF. Here the CDR3 DNA reads TGTGCCACCAGCAGAGATCCGGGACAGTTGAACACTGAAGCTTTCTTT. The V gene is TRBV15, the J gene TRBJ1-1, with TRBD1 matching over 7 bases. The CDR3 totals 16 residues. CDR1 is LNHNV, CDR2 YYDKDF, per germline (reference sequence). The trim removed 0 bases at V and 0 bases at J, leaving 4 bases unmatched.

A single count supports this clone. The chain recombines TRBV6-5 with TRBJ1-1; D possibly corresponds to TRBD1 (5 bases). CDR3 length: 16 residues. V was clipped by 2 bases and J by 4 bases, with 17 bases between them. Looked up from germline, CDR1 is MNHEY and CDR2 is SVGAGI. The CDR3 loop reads CASSYMPPRDGTEAFF. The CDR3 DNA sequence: TGTGCCAGCAGTTACATGCCACCCAGGGATGGCACTGAAGCTTTCTTT.

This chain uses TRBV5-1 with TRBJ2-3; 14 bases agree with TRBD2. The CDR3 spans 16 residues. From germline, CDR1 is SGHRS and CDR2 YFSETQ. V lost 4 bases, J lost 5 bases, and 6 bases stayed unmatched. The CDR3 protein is CASSLGTSGSGDTQYF. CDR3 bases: TGCGCCAGCAGCCTAGGGACTAGCGGGAGTGGAGATACGCAGTATTTT.

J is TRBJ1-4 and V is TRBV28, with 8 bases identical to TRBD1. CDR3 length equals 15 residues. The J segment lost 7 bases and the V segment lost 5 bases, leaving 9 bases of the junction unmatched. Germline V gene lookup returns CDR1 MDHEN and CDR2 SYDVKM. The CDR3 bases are TGTGCCAGCAGTCCACCCCAGGGGGCAGGTGAAAAACTGTTTTTT. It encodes CASSPPQGAGEKLFF. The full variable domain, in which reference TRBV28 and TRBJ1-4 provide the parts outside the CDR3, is DVKVTQSSRYLVKRTGEKVFLECVQDMDHENMFWYRQDPGLGLRLIYFSYDVKMKEKGDIPEGYSVSREKKERFSLILESASTNQTSMYLCASSPPQGAGEKLFFGSGTQLSVL.

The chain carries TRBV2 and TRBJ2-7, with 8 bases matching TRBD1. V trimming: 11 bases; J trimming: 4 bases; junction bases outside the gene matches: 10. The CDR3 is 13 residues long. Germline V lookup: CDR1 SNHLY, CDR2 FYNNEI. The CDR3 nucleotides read TGTGCCTGCTCCGGGACAGGCCTATACGAGCAGTACTTC. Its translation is CACSGTGLYEQYF.

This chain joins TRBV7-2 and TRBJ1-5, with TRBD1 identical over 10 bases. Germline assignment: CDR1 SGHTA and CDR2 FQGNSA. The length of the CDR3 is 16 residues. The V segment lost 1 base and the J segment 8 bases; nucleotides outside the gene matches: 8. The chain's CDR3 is CASSLGSGQGIKPQHF. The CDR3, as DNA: TGTGCCAGCAGCTTAGGGTCGGGACAGGGGATTAAGCCCCAGCATTTT.

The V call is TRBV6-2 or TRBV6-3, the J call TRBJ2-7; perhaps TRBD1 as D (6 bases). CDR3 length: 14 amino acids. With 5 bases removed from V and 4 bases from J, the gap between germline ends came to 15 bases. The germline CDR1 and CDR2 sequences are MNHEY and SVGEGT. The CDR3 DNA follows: TGTGCCAGCAGTGGAGGACAGCCTGGGTACGAGCAGTACTTC. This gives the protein CASSGGQPGYEQYF.

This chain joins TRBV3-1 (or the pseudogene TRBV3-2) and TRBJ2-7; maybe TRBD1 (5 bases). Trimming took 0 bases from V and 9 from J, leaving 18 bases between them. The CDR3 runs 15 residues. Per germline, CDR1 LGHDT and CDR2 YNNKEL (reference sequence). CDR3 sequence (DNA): TGTGCCAGCAGCCAAGAAAGGGGTTTATCGGGTTCGCAGTACTTC. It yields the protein CASSQERGLSGSQYF.

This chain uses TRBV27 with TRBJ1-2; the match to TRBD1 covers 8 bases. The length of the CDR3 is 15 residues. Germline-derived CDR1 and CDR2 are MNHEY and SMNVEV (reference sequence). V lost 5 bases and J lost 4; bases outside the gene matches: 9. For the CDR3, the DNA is TGTGCCAGCAGTGTTACAGGGGGTCATGGCTATGGCTACACCTTC. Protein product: CASSVTGGHGYGYTF.

CDR3 DNA: TGTGCCAGTCTTCAGGGGAACGGAAACACCATATATTTT. Residues: CASLQGNGNTIYF. This rearrangement joins TRBV19 to TRBJ1-3; tentative D call: TRBD1 (6 bases). Germline CDR1 LNHDA, CDR2 SQIVND (reference sequence). The CDR3 length is 13 residues. V lost 8 bases to trimming and J lost 4 bases, with 12 bases between them. Complete variable domain (other parts from reference TRBV19 and TRBJ1-3): DGGITQSPKYLFRKEGQNVTLSCEQNLNHDAMYWYRQDPGQGLRLIYYSQIVNDFQKGDIAEGYSVSREKKESFPLTVTSAQKNPTAFYLCASLQGNGNTIYFGEGSWLTVV.

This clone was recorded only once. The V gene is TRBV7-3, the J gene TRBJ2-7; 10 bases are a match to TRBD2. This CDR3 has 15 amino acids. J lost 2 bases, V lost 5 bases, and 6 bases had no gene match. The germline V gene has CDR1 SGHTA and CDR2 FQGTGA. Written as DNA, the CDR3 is TGTGCCAGCAGCACCCGGACTAGCGGACCCTACGAGCAGTACTTC. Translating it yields CASSTRTSGPYEQYF.